A single sample is the source of the 21 T cell receptor beta chains below, sequenced in a study of OX40 agonist ivuxolimab in advanced cancers. Libraries were prepared through the immunoSEQ multiplex PCR assay. Held by TCRdb, this immuneACCESS table contains in-frame sequences only and omits some clones. Under half of the omission traces to an unresolved V gene where checked; the cause of the rest is unknown. The table for this sample lists approximately 100,000 clones; approximately 90% of them were counted only once. The ten most abundant clones make up more than 0.25% of the sample. The sample in question was CD4+ or CD8+ T cells sorted from blood, obtained in a trial of the OX40 agonist ivuxolimab. The receptor set was obtained from an adult with an advanced solid tumor such as melanoma, head and neck, liver or kidney cancer.

J is TRBJ1-3 and V is TRBV5-4; no reliable D call. CDR1 and CDR2 from the germline V gene are SGHNT and YYREEE (reference sequence). V was trimmed by 0 bases and J by 0 bases, leaving 7 bases between them. The length of the CDR3 is 15 residues. This CDR3 is CASSLGPSSGNTIYF. CDR3 sequence (DNA): TGTGCCAGCAGCTTGGGGCCCAGCTCTGGAAACACCATATATTTT.

This chain links TRBV27 with TRBJ2-2; D not resolved. Per the germline V gene, CDR1 is MNHEY and CDR2 is SMNVEV (reference sequence). Trimming removed 4 bases at V and 4 bases at J, with 4 bases between. CDR3 length: 12 amino acids. The CDR3 sequence is CASSYTTGELFF. In DNA form, the CDR3 reads TGTGCCAGCAGTTACACCACCGGGGAGCTGTTTTTT.

This clone was seen once. The gene calls are TRBV6-6 and TRBJ2-2; possibly TRBD1 or TRBD2 for D (5 bases each). Trimming took off 7 bases at V and 0 bases at J, with 15 bases between the two ends. CDR1 MNHNY and CDR2 SVGAGI come from the germline V gene (reference sequence). This CDR3 is 16 amino acids long. The CDR3 spells CASTPTGTTNTGELFF. In nucleotides, the CDR3 is TGTGCCAGCACTCCTACCGGGACCACGAACACCGGGGAGCTGTTTTTT.

The chain links TRBV28 to TRBJ2-7, with TRBD2 matching over 7 bases. The trim removed 3 bases at V and 7 bases at J, leaving 9 bases unmatched. Germline V gives CDR1 MDHEN, CDR2 SYDVKM. This CDR3 comprises 14 residues. The CDR3 sequence is CASSFVGGPGEQYF. The CDR3 nucleotides read TGTGCCAGCAGTTTTGTGGGAGGGCCTGGAGAGCAGTACTTC.

This clone was detected a few times. The junction departs from germline at one end; a sequencing error may be responsible. CDR3 bases: TGTGCCAGCAGCTTAGATCCCTCTAGCGGGAGGGGGGACTTC. It translates to CASSLDPSSGRGDF. The chain joins TRBV7-2 to TRBJ2-5; 12 bases align to TRBD2. Per germline, CDR1 SGHTA and CDR2 FQGNSA. This CDR3 region has 14 residues. The full variable domain, in which reference TRBV7-2 and TRBJ2-5 provide the parts outside the CDR3, is GAGVSQSPSNKVTEKGKDVELRCDPISGHTALYWYRQSLGQGLEFLIYFQGNSAPDKSGLPSDRFSAERTGGSVSTLTIQRTQQEDSAVYLCASSLDPSSGRGDFGPGTRLLVL.

For this clone: The sample has other DNA sequences that encode this CDR3 too. The V gene is TRBV30, the J gene TRBJ2-5; D ambiguous. Trimming left V 0 bases short and J 1 base short, with 0 bases between. Germline lookup yields CDR1 GTSNPN and CDR2 SVGIG (reference sequence). The CDR3 consists of 11 residues. The CDR3 nucleotides read TGTGCCTGGAGTGTCCAAGAGACCCAGTACTTC. Its protein product is CAWSVQETQYF.

The chain combines TRBV7-2 with TRBJ1-5; 8 bases match TRBD1. The germline gives CDR1 SGHTA, CDR2 FQGNSA. V lost 4 bases and J lost 4; bases outside the gene matches: 0. The CDR3 loop spans 13 amino acids. CDR3 loop: CASSWDRNQPQHF. CDR3 in DNA: TGTGCCAGCAGCTGGGACAGGAATCAGCCCCAGCATTTT.

This clone has a single count. This chain uses TRBV5-1 with TRBJ2-3; TRBD2 aligns across 9 bases. V dropped 0 bases and J dropped 0; count of bases not matched to a gene: 2. CDR3 length: 16 amino acids. Germline CDR1 reads SGHRS; CDR2 reads YFSETQ. The CDR3 DNA sequence: TGCGCCAGCAGCTTGGACCTAGCGGGAAGCACAGATACGCAGTATTTT. The encoded protein is CASSLDLAGSTDTQYF.

The rearrangement joins TRBV6-1 to TRBJ2-4; a weak D match, TRBD2 (6 bases). The CDR3 runs 14 residues. Germline V gene data show CDR1 as MNHNS and CDR2 as SASEGT. V lost 6 bases to trimming and J lost 9 bases, with 18 bases between them. CDR3 in amino acids: CASSSQEGFGIQYF. CDR3 nucleotides: TGTGCCAGCAGCAGCCAGGAGGGGTTTGGCATTCAGTACTTC.

The chain links TRBV5-6 to TRBJ2-1; no firm D call. This CDR3 has 16 amino acids. The V gene's germline CDR1 is SGHDT and CDR2 YYEEEE. The V and J ends lost 1 base and 2 bases respectively, with 13 bases between them. The DNA for the CDR3 is TGTGCCAGCAGCTTGTCAGGTTACTTTACCTACAATGAGCAGTTCTTC. Encoded protein: CASSLSGYFTYNEQFF.

The J gene is TRBJ2-7, the V gene TRBV7-2; 10 bases are shared with TRBD2. Per the germline V gene, CDR1 is SGHTA and CDR2 is FQGNSA. Trimming cost V 1 base and J 6 bases; bases outside gene matches: 3. The CDR3 loop spans 14 amino acids. This CDR3 reads CASSLESGRGEQYF. The DNA for the CDR3 is TGTGCCAGCAGCTTAGAAAGCGGGAGGGGCGAGCAGTACTTC.

V is TRBV7-9 and J is TRBJ2-7; 9 bases fit TRBD1. The V and J ends lost 5 bases and 4 bases, in that order; junction bases with no gene match: 6. The germline V gene has CDR1 SEHNR and CDR2 FQNEAQ (reference sequence). The CDR3 has 14 amino acids. CDR3 in DNA: TGTGCCAGCAGCAGGCAGGGACAGGGATACGAGCAGTACTTC. Translating gives CASSRQGQGYEQYF.

The CDR3 nucleotides read TGCGCCAGCAGCCCTACAACCCAACTCGGGGGTAGCTACGAGCAGTACTTC. Protein product: CASSPTTQLGGSYEQYF. The J gene is TRBJ2-7, the V gene TRBV5-1; a possible D gene is TRBD2 (6 bases). Germline CDR1 and CDR2: SGHRS and YFSETQ. With 4 bases removed from V and 3 bases from J, the gap between germline ends came to 23 bases. The CDR3 is 17 amino acids.

This sequence joins TRBV28 and TRBJ1-2, with 10 bases identical to TRBD1. CDR3 size: 14 residues. Losses at the gene ends were 6 bases for V and 4 bases for J; bases not matched to a gene: 5. Germline values: CDR1 MDHEN, CDR2 SYDVKM. CDR3 loop: CASRPTGGSYGYTF. CDR3 in DNA: TGTGCCAGCAGGCCGACAGGGGGCAGCTATGGCTACACCTTC.

The rearrangement joins TRBV6-6 to TRBJ2-5, with D uncertain. Germline V lookup: CDR1 MNHNY, CDR2 SVGAGI (reference sequence). The CDR3 sequence is 14 residues long. Trimming removed 6 bases at V and 8 bases at J, with 19 bases between. The CDR3: CASRESIPIDTQYF. DNA of the CDR3: TGTGCCAGCAGGGAGTCTATCCCCATCGATACCCAGTACTTC.

V usage is TRBV7-9 and J usage is TRBJ2-7, with 9 bases that match TRBD1. This CDR3 comprises 14 residues. Germline CDR1 SEHNR, CDR2 FQNEAQ (reference sequence). Losses at the gene ends were 4 bases for V and 4 bases for J; bases not matched to a gene: 5. The CDR3 spells CASSSGQGNYEQYF. CDR3 DNA sequence: TGTGCCAGCAGCTCGGGACAGGGTAATTACGAGCAGTACTTC. The full variable domain, in which reference TRBV7-9 and TRBJ2-7 provide the parts outside the CDR3, is DTGVSQNPRHKITKRGQNVTFRCDPISEHNRLYWYRQTLGQGPEFLTYFQNEAQLEKSRLLSDRFSAERPKGSFSTLEIQRTEQGDSAMYLCASSSGQGNYEQYFGPGTRLTVT.

In this sample, this clone turned up once. The chain links TRBV15 to TRBJ2-3; D gene ambiguous. CDR1 and CDR2 from the germline V gene are LNHNV and YYDKDF (reference sequence). The CDR3 runs 14 residues. V gave up 0 bases and J gave up 4 bases, with 8 bases separating them. CDR3 amino acids: CATSRDYGPDTQYF. The CDR3 region has the DNA TGTGCCACCAGCAGAGATTACGGGCCAGATACGCAGTATTTT.

V is TRBV5-6 and J is TRBJ2-3, with a weak D call TRBD2 (6 bases). V was shortened by 2 bases and J by 8 bases, with 9 bases between the two germline ends. The CDR3 runs 12 residues. Germline V gene sequence: CDR1 SGHDT, CDR2 YYEEEE. This chain's CDR3 is CASSFLRGTQYF. CDR3 coding DNA: TGTGCCAGCAGCTTCCTGCGGGGTACGCAGTATTTT.

This chain links TRBV4-3 with TRBJ2-7; 8 bases agree with TRBD2. The CDR3 totals 15 residues. Unmatched junction bases numbered 4, after V lost 3 bases and J lost 0 bases. The V gene's germline CDR1 is LGHNA and CDR2 YSLEER. In DNA, the CDR3 is TGCGCCAGCAGCCAGGTCGCGGGGGGCTCCTACGAGCAGTACTTC. Translation gives CASSQVAGGSYEQYF.

V usage is TRBV10-3 and J usage is TRBJ1-1, with TRBD1 as a possible D gene (5 bases). V shed 10 bases and J shed 4 bases, with 19 bases lying between them. CDR3 size: 14 residues. Germline loops: CDR1 ENHRY, CDR2 SYGVKD. The CDR3 DNA reads TGTGCCACCATAGGAGATTGGGGGAGCACTGAAGCTTTCTTT. Translating gives CATIGDWGSTEAFF.

The gene calls are TRBV18 and TRBJ1-2; no definite D call. V lost 6 bases and J 4 bases, leaving 12 bases between the germline ends. Germline V gene data show CDR1 as KGHSH and CDR2 as LQKENI. The CDR3 covers 13 residues. Here the CDR3 reads CASSFEEGYGYTF. In DNA form, the CDR3 reads TGTGCCAGCTCGTTCGAAGAAGGCTATGGCTACACCTTC.